The 7 T cell receptor beta chains in this list originate from one sample, sequenced in a study of shared clonotypes between healthy human individuals. Only in-frame clones appear in the TCRdb table, and some are missing; sequencing was by immunoSEQ multiplex PCR. The sample consists of 700,000 or so clones, about two thirds of them appearing once. The specimen was memory CD4+ T cells sorted from blood. Subset here: CD45RA-negative fraction. Receptors originate from a woman aged 25-40 years in good health.

This chain joins TRBV6-6 and TRBJ1-5; D call uncertain. Germline lookup yields CDR1 MNHNY and CDR2 SVGAGI (reference sequence). V shed 6 bases and J shed 2 bases, with 17 bases lying between them. The CDR3 is 16 amino acids. This CDR3 is CASSRQPGDGNQPQHF. The CDR3, as DNA: TGTGCCAGCAGCCGACAACCCGGGGATGGCAATCAGCCCCAGCATTTT.

CDR3 amino acids: CATSRGFQETQYF. The CDR3 bases are TGTGCCACCAGCAGAGGATTCCAAGAGACCCAGTACTTC. V gene TRBV15 combines with J gene TRBJ2-5; D remains ambiguous. Germline-derived CDR1 and CDR2 are LNHNV and YYDKDF (reference sequence). The CDR3 runs 13 residues. The V end lost 1 base, the J end lost 1 base, and 4 bases lay between the germline ends.

CDR3 residues: CASRLAGGGYYEQYF. CDR3 sequence (DNA): TGTGCCAGCAGACTAGCGGGAGGGGGTTACTACGAGCAGTACTTC. The J gene is TRBJ2-7, the V gene TRBV27; TRBD2 matches at 13 bases. The CDR3 is 15 amino acids. From germline, CDR1 is MNHEY and CDR2 SMNVEV (reference sequence). Trimming took 6 bases from V and 3 from J; bases not matched to a gene: 5.

The V call is TRBV25-1, the J call TRBJ2-5; tentative D call: TRBD1 (5 bases). From germline, CDR1 is MGHDK and CDR2 SYGVNS. The ends were cut back, 3 bases at V and 0 bases at J, with 8 bases in the middle. The CDR3 is 14 residues long. CDR3 in DNA: TGTGCCAGCAGTGACCTAGGGGACCAAGAGACCCAGTACTTC. Amino acids: CASSDLGDQETQYF.

Only one count was recorded for this clone. The gene calls are TRBV5-1 and TRBJ2-7, with TRBD2 as a possible D gene (5 bases). CDR1 and CDR2 from the germline V gene are SGHRS and YFSETQ. V was pared by 5 bases and J by 2 bases, with 23 bases between. The CDR3 spans 17 residues. The CDR3, as DNA: TGCGCCAGCAGGGCGGGCCCGACCCTAGCCATTACCTACGAGCAGTACTTC. Translating it yields CASRAGPTLAITYEQYF.

The chain employs TRBV29-1 and TRBJ1-1; D is perhaps TRBD1 (5 bases). V was pared by 4 bases and J by 11 bases, with 20 bases between. Germline assignment: CDR1 SQVTM and CDR2 ANQGSEA. The CDR3 spans 13 residues. CDR3 in amino acids: CSVVFMETARAFF. In DNA, the CDR3 is TGCAGCGTTGTTTTCATGGAGACAGCGCGGGCTTTCTTT.

The chain recombines TRBV28 with TRBJ2-7; D is ambiguous. The CDR3 has 13 amino acids. In germline, CDR1 is MDHEN, CDR2 SYDVKM. Trimming cost V 7 bases and J 3 bases, with 13 bases left between them. In DNA form, the CDR3 reads TGTGCCAGCAAGGGTGGGTTTTTCTACGAGCAGTACTTC. This encodes CASKGGFFYEQYF.